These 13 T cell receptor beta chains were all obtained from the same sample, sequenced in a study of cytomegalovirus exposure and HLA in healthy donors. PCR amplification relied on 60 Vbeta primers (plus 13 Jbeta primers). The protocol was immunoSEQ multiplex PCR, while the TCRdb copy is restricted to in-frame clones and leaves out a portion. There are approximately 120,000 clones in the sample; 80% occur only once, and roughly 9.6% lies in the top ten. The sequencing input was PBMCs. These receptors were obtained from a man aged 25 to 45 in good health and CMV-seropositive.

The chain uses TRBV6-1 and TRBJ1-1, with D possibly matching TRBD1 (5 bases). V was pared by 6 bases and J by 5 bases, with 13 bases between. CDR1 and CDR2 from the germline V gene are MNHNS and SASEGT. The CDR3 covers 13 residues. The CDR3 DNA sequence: TGTGCCAGCAGCCCCCAGGAGGGGACTGAAGCTTTCTTT. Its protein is CASSPQEGTEAFF.

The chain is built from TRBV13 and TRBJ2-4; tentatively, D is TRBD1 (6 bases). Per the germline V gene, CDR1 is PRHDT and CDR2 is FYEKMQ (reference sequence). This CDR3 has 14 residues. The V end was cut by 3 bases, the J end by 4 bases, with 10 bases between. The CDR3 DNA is TGTGCCAGCAGCTTCGGGCAGGGGAAAAACATTCAGTACTTC. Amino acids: CASSFGQGKNIQYF. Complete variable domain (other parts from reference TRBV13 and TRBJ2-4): AAGVIQSPRHLIKEKRETATLKCYPIPRHDTVYWYQQGPGQDPQFLISFYEKMQSDKGSIPDRFSAQQFSDYHSELNMSSLELGDSALYFCASSFGQGKNIQYFGAGTRLSVL.

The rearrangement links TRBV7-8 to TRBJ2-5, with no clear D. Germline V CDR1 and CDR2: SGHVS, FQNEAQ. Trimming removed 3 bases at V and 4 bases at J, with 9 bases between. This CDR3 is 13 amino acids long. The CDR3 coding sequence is TGTGCCAGCAGCTTCCCGCAGCGAGAGACCCAGTACTTC. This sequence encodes CASSFPQRETQYF.

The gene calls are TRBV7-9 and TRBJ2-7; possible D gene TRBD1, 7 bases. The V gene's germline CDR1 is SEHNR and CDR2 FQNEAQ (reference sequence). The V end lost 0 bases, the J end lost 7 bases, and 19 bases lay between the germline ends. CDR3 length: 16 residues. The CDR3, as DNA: TGTGCCAGCAGCTTAGCGGGGGGACAGCCCCGGGGGGAGCAGTACTTC. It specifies CASSLAGGQPRGEQYF. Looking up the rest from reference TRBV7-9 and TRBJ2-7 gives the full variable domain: DTGVSQNPRHKITKRGQNVTFRCDPISEHNRLYWYRQTLGQGPEFLTYFQNEAQLEKSRLLSDRFSAERPKGSFSTLEIQRTEQGDSAMYLCASSLAGGQPRGEQYFGPGTRLTVT.

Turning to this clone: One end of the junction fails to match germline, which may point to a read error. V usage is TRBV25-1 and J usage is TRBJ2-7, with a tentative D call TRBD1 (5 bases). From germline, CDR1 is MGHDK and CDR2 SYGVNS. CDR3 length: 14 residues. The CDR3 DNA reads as TGTGCCGGCAGCCCTACCGACAGCACCTACGAGCAGTACTTC. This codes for CAGSPTDSTYEQYF.

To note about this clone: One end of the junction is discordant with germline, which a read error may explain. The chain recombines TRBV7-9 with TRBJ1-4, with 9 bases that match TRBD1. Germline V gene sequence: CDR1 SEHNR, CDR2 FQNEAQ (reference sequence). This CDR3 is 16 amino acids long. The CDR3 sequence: CSSSLTDRGVYEKLFF. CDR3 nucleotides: TGTTCCAGCAGCCTTACGGACAGGGGTGTGTATGAAAAACTGTTTTTT. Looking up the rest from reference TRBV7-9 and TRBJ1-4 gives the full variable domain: DTGVSQNPRHKITKRGQNVTFRCDPISEHNRLYWYRQTLGQGPEFLTYFQNEAQLEKSRLLSDRFSAERPKGSFSTLEIQRTEQGDSAMYLCSSSLTDRGVYEKLFFGSGTQLSVL.

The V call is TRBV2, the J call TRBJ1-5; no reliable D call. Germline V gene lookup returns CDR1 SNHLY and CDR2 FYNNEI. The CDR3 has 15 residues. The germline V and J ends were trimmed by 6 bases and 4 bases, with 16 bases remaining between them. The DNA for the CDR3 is TGTGCCAGCAGGCGCGAGGAATTTGGTAATCAGCCCCAGCATTTT. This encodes CASRREEFGNQPQHF.

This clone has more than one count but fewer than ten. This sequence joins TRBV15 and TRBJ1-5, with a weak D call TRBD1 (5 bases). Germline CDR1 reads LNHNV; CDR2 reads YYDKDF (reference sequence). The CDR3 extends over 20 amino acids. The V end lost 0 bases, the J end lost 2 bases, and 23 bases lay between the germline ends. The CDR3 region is CATSREGGTVSLFGNQPQHF. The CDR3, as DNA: TGTGCCACCAGCAGAGAGGGAGGGACTGTTAGTTTATTTGGCAATCAGCCCCAGCATTTT.

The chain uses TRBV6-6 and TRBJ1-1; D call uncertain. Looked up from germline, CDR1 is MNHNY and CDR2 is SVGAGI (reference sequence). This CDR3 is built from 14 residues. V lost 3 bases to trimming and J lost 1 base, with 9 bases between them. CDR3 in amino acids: CASSYGSRNTEAFF. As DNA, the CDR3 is TGTGCCAGCAGTTATGGCAGTCGGAACACTGAAGCTTTCTTT.

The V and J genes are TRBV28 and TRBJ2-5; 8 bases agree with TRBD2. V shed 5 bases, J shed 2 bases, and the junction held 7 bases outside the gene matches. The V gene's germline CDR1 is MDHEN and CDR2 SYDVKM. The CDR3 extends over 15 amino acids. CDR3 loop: CASSPLAGMQETQYF. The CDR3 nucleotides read TGTGCCAGCAGTCCGTTAGCGGGGATGCAAGAGACCCAGTACTTC.

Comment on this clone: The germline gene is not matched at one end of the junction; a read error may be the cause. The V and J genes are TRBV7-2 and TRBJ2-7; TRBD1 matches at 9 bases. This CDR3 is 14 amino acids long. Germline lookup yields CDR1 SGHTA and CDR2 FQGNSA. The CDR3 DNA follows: TGTGCCAGCAGCTTTTCGGGACAGGGTACCACCGAAAACTTC. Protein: CASSFSGQGTTENF.

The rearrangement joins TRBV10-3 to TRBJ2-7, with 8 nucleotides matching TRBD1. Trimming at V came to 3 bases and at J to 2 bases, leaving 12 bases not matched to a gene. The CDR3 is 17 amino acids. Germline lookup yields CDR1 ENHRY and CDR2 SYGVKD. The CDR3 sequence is CAISENFPGGSAYEQYF. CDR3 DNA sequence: TGTGCCATCAGTGAAAATTTCCCAGGGGGCAGCGCCTACGAGCAGTACTTC.

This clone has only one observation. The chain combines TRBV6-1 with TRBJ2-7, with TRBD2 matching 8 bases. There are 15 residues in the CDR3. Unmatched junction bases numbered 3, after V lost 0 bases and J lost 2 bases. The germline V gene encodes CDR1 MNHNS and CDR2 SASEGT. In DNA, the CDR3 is TGTGCCAGCAGTGAAGCTAGCGGGGATCCCTACGAGCAGTACTTC. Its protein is CASSEASGDPYEQYF.